This TCR beta chain was observed in a study (dated by TCRdb to between 2015 and 2016). Background for the entire study: Whether tumor-infiltrating Tregs in breast cancer are recruited from blood Tregs or converted in situ from other CD4+ T cell subsets was tested. Study-level results and caveats: The validation in the larger cohort was limited to a single TCR beta V-J rearrangement instead of whole repertoires. The greatest overlap of tumor-infiltrating Treg TCR alpha and beta sequences was observed with tumor naive CD4+ T cells, followed by blood naive CD4+ T cells. Tumor memory CD4+ T cell TCR gene usage clustered with blood and lymph node memory CD4+ cells and lymph node naive CD4+ cells.

Details on this clonotype: What antigen it recognizes has not been identified. No qualities accompany the bases; no much larger clone lies one base away.

From V the trimming removes 10 bases and from J it removes 2 bases, while the gene matches leave 6 bases of the junction unaccounted for. The CDR3 measures 13 amino acids from cysteine to phenylalanine. This entry keeps only the CDR3 DNA: 39 bases, framed from base 1. Cells that were CD4+CD25+CD127-/low were isolated as Tregs. Tregs, naive and memory CD4+ T cells from tumor, blood and ipsilateral draining lymph nodes of five breast cancer patients underwent full-length TCR alpha and beta sequencing. Mononuclear cells from lymph nodes or around 53 ml of peripheral blood were isolated by Ficoll density gradient centrifugation. Sorted cell populations were confirmed by FACS to exceed 90% purity. Full-length TCR variable regions were amplified by 5' RACE PCR using constant-region reverse primers, and then by semi-nested PCR using Nested Universal Primer A. Using the ReliaPrep RNA Cell Miniprep System, total RNA was extracted, and the SMARTer RACE 5'/3' Kit was then used to reverse transcribe the RNA into 5'RACE-ready cDNA. An Illumina MiSeq was used to sequence the full-length TCR alpha and beta libraries, which had been barcoded with multiplex adaptors. The source study handled its data this way. For each of nine subset-tissue groups, sequencing data from the five patients were combined, and the groups were compared by unsupervised clustering of TCR gene usage. The Morisita-Horn index, with shared sequences weighted by their contribution to each repertoire, was used to calculate repertoire similarity. In-frame beta chains were kept once TCRdb had trimmed the public reads at Q25 with fastp and called clones with MiXCR. One record per CDR3 amino acid sequence lists the most common genes and DNA. TCRdb's processing, not the authors', yielded these V and J calls. Recorded for this sample are around 44,000 distinct CDR3 sequences; less than 25% of them occurred a single time. The ten largest clones take up around 4% of the sample.

The sequence was collected from a female donor with breast cancer. The sequencing sample was made of Tregs sorted from blood. Rearrangement joined TRBV12-3 or TRBV12-4 to TRBJ2-5; 8 bases in the junction line up with TRBD2. The DNA sequence is TGTGCCACCCGCAGCGGGGGTCAAGAGACCCAGTACTTC. It encodes CATRSGGQETQYF.